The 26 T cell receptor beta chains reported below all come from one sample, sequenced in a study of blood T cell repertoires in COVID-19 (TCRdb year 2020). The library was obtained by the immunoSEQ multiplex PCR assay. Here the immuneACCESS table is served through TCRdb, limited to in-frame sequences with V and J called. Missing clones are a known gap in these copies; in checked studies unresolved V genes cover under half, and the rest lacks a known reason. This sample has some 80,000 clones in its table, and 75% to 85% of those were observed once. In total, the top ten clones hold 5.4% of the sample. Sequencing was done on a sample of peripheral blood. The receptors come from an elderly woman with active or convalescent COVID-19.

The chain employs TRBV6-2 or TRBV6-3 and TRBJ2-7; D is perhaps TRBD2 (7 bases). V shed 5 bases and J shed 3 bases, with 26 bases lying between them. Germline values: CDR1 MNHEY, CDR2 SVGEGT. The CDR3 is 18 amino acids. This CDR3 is CASSDRRSGRGPLYEQYF. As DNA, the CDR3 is TGTGCCAGCAGTGATCGACGGTCTGGGCGGGGGCCCCTCTACGAGCAGTACTTC.

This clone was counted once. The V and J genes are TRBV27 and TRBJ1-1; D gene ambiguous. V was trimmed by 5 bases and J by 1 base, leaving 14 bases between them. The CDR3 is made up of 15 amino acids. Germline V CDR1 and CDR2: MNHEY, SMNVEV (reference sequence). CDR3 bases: TGTGCCAGCAGTCCGCCAAGAGGAACGAACACTGAAGCTTTCTTT. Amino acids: CASSPPRGTNTEAFF.

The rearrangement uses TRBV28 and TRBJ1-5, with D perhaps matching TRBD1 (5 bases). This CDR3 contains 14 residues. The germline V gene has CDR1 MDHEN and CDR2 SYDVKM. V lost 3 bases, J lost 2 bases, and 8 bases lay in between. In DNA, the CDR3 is TGTGCCAGCAGTTTTAGGGGTGGCAATCAGCCCCAGCATTTT. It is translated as CASSFRGGNQPQHF.

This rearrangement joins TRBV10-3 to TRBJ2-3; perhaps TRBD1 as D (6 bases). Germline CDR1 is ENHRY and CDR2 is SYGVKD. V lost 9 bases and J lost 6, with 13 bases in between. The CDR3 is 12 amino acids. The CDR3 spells CAMGSQGDTQYF. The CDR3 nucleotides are TGTGCCATGGGCTCTCAGGGGGATACGCAGTATTTT.

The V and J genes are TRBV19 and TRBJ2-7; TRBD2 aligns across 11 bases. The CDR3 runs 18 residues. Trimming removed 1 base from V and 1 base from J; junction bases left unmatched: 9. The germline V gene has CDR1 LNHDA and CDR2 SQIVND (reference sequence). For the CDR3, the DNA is TGTGCCAGTAGTATAGCCCTAGCGGGGGGTCATGGGTCCTACGAGCAGTACTTC. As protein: CASSIALAGGHGSYEQYF. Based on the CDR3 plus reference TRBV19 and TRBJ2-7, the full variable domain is DGGITQSPKYLFRKEGQNVTLSCEQNLNHDAMYWYRQDPGQGLRLIYYSQIVNDFQKGDIAEGYSVSREKKESFPLTVTSAQKNPTAFYLCASSIALAGGHGSYEQYFGPGTRLTVT.

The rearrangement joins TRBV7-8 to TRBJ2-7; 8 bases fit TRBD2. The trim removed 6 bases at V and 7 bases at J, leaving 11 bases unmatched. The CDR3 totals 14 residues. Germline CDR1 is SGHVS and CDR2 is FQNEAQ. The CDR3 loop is CASRIAGMGGEQYF. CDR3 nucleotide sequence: TGTGCCAGCAGGATAGCGGGAATGGGTGGTGAGCAGTACTTC.

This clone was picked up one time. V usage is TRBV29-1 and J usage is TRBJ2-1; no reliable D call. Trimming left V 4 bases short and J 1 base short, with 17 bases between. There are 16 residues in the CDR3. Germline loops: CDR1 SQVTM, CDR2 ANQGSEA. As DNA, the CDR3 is TGCAGCGTTGCCCTACCTTTGTTAGCATCCTACAATGAGCAGTTCTTC. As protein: CSVALPLLASYNEQFF.

The CDR3: CSGRDRGRIAEAFF. CDR3 coding DNA: TGCAGCGGTAGGGACAGGGGGCGAATCGCTGAAGCTTTCTTT. V usage is TRBV29-1 and J usage is TRBJ1-1, with TRBD1 identical over 12 bases. The CDR3 consists of 14 residues. Germline V gene lookup returns CDR1 SQVTM and CDR2 ANQGSEA. The ends lost 7 bases at V and 6 bases at J; junction bases unmatched: 9.

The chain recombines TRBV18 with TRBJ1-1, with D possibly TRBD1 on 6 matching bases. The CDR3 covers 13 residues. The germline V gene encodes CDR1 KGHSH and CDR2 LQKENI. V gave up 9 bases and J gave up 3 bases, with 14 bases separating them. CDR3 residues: CASSEQGHTEAFF. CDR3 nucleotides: TGTGCCAGTTCAGAACAGGGTCACACTGAAGCTTTCTTT.

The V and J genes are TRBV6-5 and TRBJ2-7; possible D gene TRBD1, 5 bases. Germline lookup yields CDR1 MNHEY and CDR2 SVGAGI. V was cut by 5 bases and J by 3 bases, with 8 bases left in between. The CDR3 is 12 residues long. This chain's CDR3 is CASSQGFYEQYF. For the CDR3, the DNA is TGTGCCAGCAGTCAGGGATTCTACGAGCAGTACTTC.

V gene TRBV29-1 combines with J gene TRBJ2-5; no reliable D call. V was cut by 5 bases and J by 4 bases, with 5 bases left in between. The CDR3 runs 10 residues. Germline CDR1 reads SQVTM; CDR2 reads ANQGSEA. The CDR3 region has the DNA TGCAGCGTTTTGAGAGAGACCCAGTACTTC. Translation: CSVLRETQYF.

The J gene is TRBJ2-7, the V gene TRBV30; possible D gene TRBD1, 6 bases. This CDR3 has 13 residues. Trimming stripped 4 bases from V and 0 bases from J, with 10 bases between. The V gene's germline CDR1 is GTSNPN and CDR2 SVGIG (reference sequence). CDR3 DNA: TGTGCCTGGAACCAGGGGAACTCCTACGAGCAGTACTTC. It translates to CAWNQGNSYEQYF. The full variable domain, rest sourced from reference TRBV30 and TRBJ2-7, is SQTIHQWPATLVQPVGSPLSLECTVEGTSNPNLYWYRQAAGRGLQLLFYSVGIGQISSEVPQNLSASRPQDRQFILSSKKLLLSDSGFYLCAWNQGNSYEQYFGPGTRLTVT.

The CDR3 DNA is TGCAGCGTTGAAGCCTACGGGAGGGACTATGGCTACACCTTC. Residues: CSVEAYGRDYGYTF. The chain is built from TRBV29-1 and TRBJ1-2; D remains ambiguous. Germline values: CDR1 SQVTM, CDR2 ANQGSEA. With 1 base removed from V and 3 bases from J, the gap between germline ends came to 12 bases. The CDR3 covers 14 residues.

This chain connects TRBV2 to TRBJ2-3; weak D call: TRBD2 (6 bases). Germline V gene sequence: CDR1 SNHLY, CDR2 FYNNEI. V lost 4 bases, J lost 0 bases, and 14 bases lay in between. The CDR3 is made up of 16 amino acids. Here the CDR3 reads CASSGKGLVSTDTQYF. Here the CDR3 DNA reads TGTGCCAGCAGTGGAAAGGGACTTGTTAGCACAGATACGCAGTATTTT.

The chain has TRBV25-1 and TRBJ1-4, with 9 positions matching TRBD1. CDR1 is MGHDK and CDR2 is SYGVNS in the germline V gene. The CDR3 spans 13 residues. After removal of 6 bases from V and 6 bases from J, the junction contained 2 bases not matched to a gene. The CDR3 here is CASRGQGDEKLFF. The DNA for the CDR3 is TGTGCCAGCAGGGGACAGGGCGATGAAAAACTGTTTTTT.

CDR3 sequence reads: CASSSRTESIYEQYF. In DNA form, the CDR3 reads TGTGCCAGCAGCTCGAGGACAGAGTCTATCTACGAGCAGTACTTC. This rearrangement joins TRBV5-4 to TRBJ2-7, with D tentatively TRBD1 (6 bases). CDR1 and CDR2 from the germline V gene are SGHNT and YYREEE (reference sequence). The CDR3 contains 15 residues. Trimming left V 3 bases short and J 3 bases short, with 16 bases between.

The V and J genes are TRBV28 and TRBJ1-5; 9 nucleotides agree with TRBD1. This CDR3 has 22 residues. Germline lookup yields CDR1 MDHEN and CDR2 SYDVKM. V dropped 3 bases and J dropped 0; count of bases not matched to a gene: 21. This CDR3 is CASSFIFSFPGQGQYSNQPQHF. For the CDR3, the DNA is TGTGCCAGCAGTTTTATATTCTCCTTCCCGGGACAGGGACAGTATAGCAATCAGCCCCAGCATTTT. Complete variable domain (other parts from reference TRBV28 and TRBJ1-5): DVKVTQSSRYLVKRTGEKVFLECVQDMDHENMFWYRQDPGLGLRLIYFSYDVKMKEKGDIPEGYSVSREKKERFSLILESASTNQTSMYLCASSFIFSFPGQGQYSNQPQHFGDGTRLSIL.

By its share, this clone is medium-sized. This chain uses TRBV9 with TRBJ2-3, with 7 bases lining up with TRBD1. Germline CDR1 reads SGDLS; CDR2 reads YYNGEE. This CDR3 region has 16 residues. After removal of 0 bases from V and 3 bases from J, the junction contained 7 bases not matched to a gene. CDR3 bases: TGTGCCAGCAGCGTAGAGAGCAGGGGGTGGACAGATACGCAGTATTTT. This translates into CASSVESRGWTDTQYF.

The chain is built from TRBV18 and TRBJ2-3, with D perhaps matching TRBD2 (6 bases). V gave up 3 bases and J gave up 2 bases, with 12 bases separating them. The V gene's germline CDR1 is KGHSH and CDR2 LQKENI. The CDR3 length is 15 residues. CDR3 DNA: TGTGCCAGCTCACCGGGGGGTCCCGTCACAGATACGCAGTATTTT. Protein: CASSPGGPVTDTQYF.

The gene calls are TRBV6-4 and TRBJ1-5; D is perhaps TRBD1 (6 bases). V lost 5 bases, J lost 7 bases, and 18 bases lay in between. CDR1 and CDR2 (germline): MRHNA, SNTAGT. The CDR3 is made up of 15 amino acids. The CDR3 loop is CASSPWAGVGQPQHF. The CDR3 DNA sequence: TGTGCCAGCAGTCCTTGGGCAGGGGTTGGGCAGCCCCAGCATTTT.

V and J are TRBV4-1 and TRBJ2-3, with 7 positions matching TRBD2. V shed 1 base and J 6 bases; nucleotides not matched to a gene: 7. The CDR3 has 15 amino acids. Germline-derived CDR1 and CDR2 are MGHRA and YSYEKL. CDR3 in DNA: TGCGCCAGCAGCCAAGGTTATCTAGCGGCGGATACGCAGTATTTT. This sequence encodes CASSQGYLAADTQYF.

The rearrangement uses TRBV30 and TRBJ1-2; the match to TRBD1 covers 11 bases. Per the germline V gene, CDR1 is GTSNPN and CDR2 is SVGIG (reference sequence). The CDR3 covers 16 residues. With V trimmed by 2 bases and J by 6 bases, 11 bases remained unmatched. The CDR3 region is CAWSSPRTGGANGYTF. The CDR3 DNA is TGTGCCTGGAGTTCTCCTCGGACAGGGGGCGCGAATGGCTACACCTTC. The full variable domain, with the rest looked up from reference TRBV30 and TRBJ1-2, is SQTIHQWPATLVQPVGSPLSLECTVEGTSNPNLYWYRQAAGRGLQLLFYSVGIGQISSEVPQNLSASRPQDRQFILSSKKLLLSDSGFYLCAWSSPRTGGANGYTFGSGTRLTVV.

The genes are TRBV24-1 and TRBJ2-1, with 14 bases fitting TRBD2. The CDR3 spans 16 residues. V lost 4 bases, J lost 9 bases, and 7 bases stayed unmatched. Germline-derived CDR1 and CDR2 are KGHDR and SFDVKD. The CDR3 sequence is CATSDPTSGGAGEQFF. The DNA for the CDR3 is TGTGCCACCAGTGACCCGACTAGCGGGGGGGCGGGTGAGCAGTTCTTC.

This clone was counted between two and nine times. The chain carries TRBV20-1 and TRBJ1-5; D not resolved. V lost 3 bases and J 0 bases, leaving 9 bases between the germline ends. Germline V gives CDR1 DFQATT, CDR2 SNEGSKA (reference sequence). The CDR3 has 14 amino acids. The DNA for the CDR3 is TGCAGTGCTAGTTCAGGCTATAGCAATCAGCCCCAGCATTTT. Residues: CSASSGYSNQPQHF.

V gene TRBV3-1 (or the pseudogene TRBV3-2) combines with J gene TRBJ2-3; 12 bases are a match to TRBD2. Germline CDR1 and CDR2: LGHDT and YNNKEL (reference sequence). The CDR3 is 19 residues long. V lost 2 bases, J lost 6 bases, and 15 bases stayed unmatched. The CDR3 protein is CASSQYLIRTSGDADTQYF. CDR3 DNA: TGTGCCAGCAGCCAATACCTGATTAGGACTAGCGGGGACGCGGATACGCAGTATTTT.

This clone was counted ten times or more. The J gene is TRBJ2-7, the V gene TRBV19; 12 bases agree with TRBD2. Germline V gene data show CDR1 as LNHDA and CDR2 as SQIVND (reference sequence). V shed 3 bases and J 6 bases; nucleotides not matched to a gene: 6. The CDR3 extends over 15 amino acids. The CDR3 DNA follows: TGTGCCAGTAGTATGAGACTAGCGGGAGCCGGCGAGCAGTACTTC. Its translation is CASSMRLAGAGEQYF.